This T cell receptor beta chain was profiled in a study of cytomegalovirus exposure and HLA in healthy donors. Whole-study context: The 100 to 150 validation repertoires matched the 600 to 700 first-cohort repertoires in platform, a later analysis reported.

This CDR3 spans 15 amino acids. The germline V and J ends were trimmed by 0 bases and 0 bases, with 7 bases remaining between them. CDR1 and CDR2 from the germline V gene are MRHNA and SNTAGT. Profiled with immunoSEQ multiplex PCR; TCRdb holds only in-frame clones, not every one. The sample consists of some 98,000 clones, about 90% of them appearing once. In its sample, this clone was seen a few times. Its antigen is undetermined. Overall study findings and caveats: The study found most TCR sequences rare, yet found some public TCRs in many donors.

The donors were part of the roughly 120-subject validation cohort, which stood apart from the roughly 670-subject first cohort. The chain uses TRBV6-4 and TRBJ2-3, with D possibly matching TRBD1 (5 bases). This sequence was found in a young man in good health and CMV-seropositive. Material: PBMCs. The chain's CDR3 is CASSDSQGSTDTQYF. The CDR3 nucleotides read TGTGCCAGCAGTGACTCCCAGGGCAGCACAGATACGCAGTATTTT.